This TCR beta chain was identified during a study of blood T cell repertoires in COVID-19. As handled by the study authors: The assay estimated nucleated cells by amplifying reference gene primers. Sequencing was performed with immunoSEQ multiplex PCR; in TCRdb, only in-frame clones are kept and a portion is missing. That table furnishes V, J and clone size, whereas the DNA furnished D and trimming. The sample lists around 59,000 clones; around 80% were seen once. From germline, CDR1 is SGHNT and CDR2 YYREEE (reference sequence). The V end lost 7 bases, the J end lost 10 bases, and 23 bases lay between the germline ends. The CDR3 is made up of 14 amino acids.

This clonotype was obtained from a man in his fifties or sixties with acute or convalescent COVID-19. The rearrangement joins TRBV5-4 to TRBJ1-2; tentatively, D is TRBD1 (6 bases). The source material was peripheral blood. In nucleotides, the CDR3 is TGTGCCAGCCTCAAGGGCGGGCACAGGGCGGACTACACCTTC. Translation gives CASLKGGHRADYTF.